The 9 T cell receptor beta chains reported below all come from one sample, sequenced in a study of blood T cell repertoires in COVID-19. The repertoire was sequenced with immunoSEQ multiplex PCR; TCRdb's copy has only in-frame clones and lacks some. The repertoire holds approximately 100,000 clones, with 92% as singletons. Input material: peripheral blood. Receptors were obtained from a man between 50 and 59 years old with active COVID-19.

The J gene is TRBJ2-1, the V gene TRBV7-9; 11 positions match TRBD1. This CDR3 is built from 15 residues. CDR1 is SEHNR and CDR2 is FQNEAQ in the germline V gene (reference sequence). V gave up 6 bases and J gave up 4 bases; unmatched junction bases: 5. CDR3 in DNA: TGTGCCAGCAGTTCGGGACAGGGGGGATACAATGAGCAGTTCTTC. Its protein is CASSSGQGGYNEQFF.

The chain is built from TRBV6-5 and TRBJ1-1; D is ambiguous. The length of the CDR3 is 13 residues. CDR1 is MNHEY and CDR2 is SVGAGI in the germline V gene. V lost 0 bases to trimming and J lost 4 bases, with 6 bases between them. In nucleotides, the CDR3 is TGTGCCAGCAGTTACTCCGCCAGCACTGAAGCTTTCTTT. This codes for CASSYSASTEAFF.

This sequence joins TRBV5-5 and TRBJ1-5; 8 bases match TRBD1. The CDR3 has 15 residues. V lost 0 bases to trimming and J lost 7 bases; unmatched junction nucleotides: 6. Germline CDR1 reads SGHKS; CDR2 reads YYEKEE (reference sequence). The CDR3 loop is CASSLGQGLGQPQHF. Written as DNA, the CDR3 is TGTGCCAGCAGCTTGGGACAGGGGCTGGGACAGCCCCAGCATTTT.

The rearrangement links TRBV5-1 to TRBJ2-7, with D possibly being TRBD1 (5 bases). The V end lost 1 base, the J end lost 5 bases, and 10 bases lay between the germline ends. The length of the CDR3 is 13 residues. Germline CDR1 is SGHRS and CDR2 is YFSETQ. The CDR3 is CASSLQGPHEQYF. The CDR3 DNA reads TGCGCCAGCAGCTTGCAGGGCCCACACGAGCAGTACTTC.

This chain connects TRBV7-2 to TRBJ1-1; possibly TRBD1 for D (5 bases). CDR1 SGHTA and CDR2 FQGNSA come from the germline V gene. CDR3 length: 12 residues. V lost 5 bases and J 7 bases, leaving 11 bases between the germline ends. CDR3 DNA: TGTGCCAGCAGCGTAATCAGGGATGAAGCTTTCTTT. It codes for CASSVIRDEAFF.

The rearrangement uses TRBV2 and TRBJ2-3, with 8 bases aligning to TRBD2. The CDR3 runs to 15 residues. Germline V CDR1 and CDR2: SNHLY, FYNNEI. Germline trimming cut 6 bases from V and 6 bases from J; bases unmatched to any gene: 11. CDR3 in amino acids: CASRVGRADSDTQYF. Written as DNA, the CDR3 is TGTGCCAGCAGGGTCGGGAGGGCCGATTCCGATACGCAGTATTTT. Complete variable domain (other parts from reference TRBV2 and TRBJ2-3): EPEVTQTPSHQVTQMGQEVILRCVPISNHLYFYWYRQILGQKVEFLVSFYNNEISEKSEIFDDQFSVERPDGSNFTLKIRSTKLEDSAMYFCASRVGRADSDTQYFGPGTRLTVL.

V and J are TRBV5-1 and TRBJ1-3; TRBD1 is a possible D gene (5 bases). The V end was cut by 0 bases, the J end by 0 bases, with 10 bases between. Germline-derived CDR1 and CDR2 are SGHRS and YFSETQ. This CDR3 has 16 residues. For the CDR3, the DNA is TGCGCCAGCAGCTTGGGGGGCAGCTACTCTGGAAACACCATATATTTT. The encoded protein is CASSLGGSYSGNTIYF.

The rearrangement joins TRBV7-9 to TRBJ2-2; 7 positions agree with TRBD1. Germline-derived CDR1 and CDR2 are SEHNR and FQNEAQ (reference sequence). V was clipped by 5 bases and J by 0 bases; unmatched bases: 9. The CDR3 is 17 amino acids. The CDR3 here is CASSDWTGLTNTGELFF. CDR3 DNA sequence: TGTGCCAGCAGCGACTGGACAGGTCTAACGAACACCGGGGAGCTGTTTTTT.

The chain has TRBV6-5 and TRBJ1-4, with a weak D call TRBD1 (5 bases). The germline V gene has CDR1 MNHEY and CDR2 SVGAGI. With 0 bases removed from V and 8 bases from J, the gap between germline ends came to 13 bases. The CDR3 has 15 amino acids. This CDR3 reads CASSYSGSRGEKLFF. The CDR3 DNA sequence: TGTGCCAGCAGTTACTCGGGATCCCGGGGGGAAAAACTGTTTTTT.